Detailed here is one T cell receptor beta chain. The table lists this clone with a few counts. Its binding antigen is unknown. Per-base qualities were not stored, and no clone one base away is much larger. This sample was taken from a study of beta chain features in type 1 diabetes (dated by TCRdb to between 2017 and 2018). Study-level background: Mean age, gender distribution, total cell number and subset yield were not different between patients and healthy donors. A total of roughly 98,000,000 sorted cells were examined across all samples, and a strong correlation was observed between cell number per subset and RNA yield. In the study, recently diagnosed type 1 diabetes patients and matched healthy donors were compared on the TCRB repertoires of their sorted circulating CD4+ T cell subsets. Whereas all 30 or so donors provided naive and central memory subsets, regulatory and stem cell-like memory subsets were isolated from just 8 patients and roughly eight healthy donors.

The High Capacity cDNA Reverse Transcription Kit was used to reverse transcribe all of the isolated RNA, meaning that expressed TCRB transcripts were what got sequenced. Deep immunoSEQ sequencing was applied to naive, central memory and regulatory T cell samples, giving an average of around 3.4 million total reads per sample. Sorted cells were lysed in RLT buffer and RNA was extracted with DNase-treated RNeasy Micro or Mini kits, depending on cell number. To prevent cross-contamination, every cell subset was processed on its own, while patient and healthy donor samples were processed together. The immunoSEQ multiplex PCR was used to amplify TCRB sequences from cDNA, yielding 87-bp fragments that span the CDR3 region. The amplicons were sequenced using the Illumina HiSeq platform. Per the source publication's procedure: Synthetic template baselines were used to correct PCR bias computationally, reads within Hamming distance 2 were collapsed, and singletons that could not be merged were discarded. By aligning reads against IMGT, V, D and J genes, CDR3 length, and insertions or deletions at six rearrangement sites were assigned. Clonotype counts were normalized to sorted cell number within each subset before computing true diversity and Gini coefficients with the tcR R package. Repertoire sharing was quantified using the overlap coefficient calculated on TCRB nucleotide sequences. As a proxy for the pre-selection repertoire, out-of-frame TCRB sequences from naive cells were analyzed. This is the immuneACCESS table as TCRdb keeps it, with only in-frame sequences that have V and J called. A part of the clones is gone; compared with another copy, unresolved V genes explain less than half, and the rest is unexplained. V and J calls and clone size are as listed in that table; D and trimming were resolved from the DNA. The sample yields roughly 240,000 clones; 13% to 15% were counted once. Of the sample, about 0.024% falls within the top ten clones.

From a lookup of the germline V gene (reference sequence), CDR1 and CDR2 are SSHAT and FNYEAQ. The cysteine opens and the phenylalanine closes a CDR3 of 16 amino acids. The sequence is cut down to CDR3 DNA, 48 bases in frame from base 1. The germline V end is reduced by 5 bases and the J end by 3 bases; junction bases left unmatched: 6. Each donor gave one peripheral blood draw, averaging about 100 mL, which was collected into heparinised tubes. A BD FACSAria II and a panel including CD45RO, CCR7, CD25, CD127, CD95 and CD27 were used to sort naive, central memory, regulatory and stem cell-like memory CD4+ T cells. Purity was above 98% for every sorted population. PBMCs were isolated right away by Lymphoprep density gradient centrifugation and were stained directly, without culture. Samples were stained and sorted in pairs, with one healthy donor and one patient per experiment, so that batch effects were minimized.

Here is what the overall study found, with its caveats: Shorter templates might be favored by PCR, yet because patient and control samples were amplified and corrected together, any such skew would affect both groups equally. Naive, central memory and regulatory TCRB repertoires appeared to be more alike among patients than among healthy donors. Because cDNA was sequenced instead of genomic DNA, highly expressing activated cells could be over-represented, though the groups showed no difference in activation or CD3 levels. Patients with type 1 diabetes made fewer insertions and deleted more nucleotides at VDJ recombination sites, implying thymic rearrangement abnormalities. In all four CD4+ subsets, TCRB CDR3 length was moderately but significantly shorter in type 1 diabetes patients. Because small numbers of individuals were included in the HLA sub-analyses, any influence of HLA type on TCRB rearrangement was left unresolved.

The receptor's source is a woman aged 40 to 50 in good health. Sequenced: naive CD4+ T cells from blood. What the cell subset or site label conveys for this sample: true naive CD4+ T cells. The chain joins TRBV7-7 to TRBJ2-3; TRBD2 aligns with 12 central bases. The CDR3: CASSLRTSGVTDTQYF. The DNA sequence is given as TGTGCCAGCAGCCTTAGGACTAGCGGGGTGACAGATACGCAGTATTTT.